This TCR beta chain is drawn from a study of T cell repertoires in cytomegalovirus infection. Study-level findings and limits: Cumulative public TCR beta family frequency identified carriers of CMV plus the relevant HLA. What dominated the ex vivo response were HLA-C-restricted CMV-specific TCR beta clonotypes.

Trimming at V came to 3 bases and at J to 8 bases, leaving 10 bases not matched to a gene. The CDR3 totals 15 residues. Concerning this clonotype: Its antigen is currently unknown.

TCRdb re-analysed the reads in MiXCR, keeping a single row per CDR3 protein. Here the sample spans 200,000 to 250,000 distinct CDR3 sequences, 35% to 40% being singletons. The chain uses TRBV12-3 or TRBV12-4 and TRBJ1-1; the match to TRBD1 covers 9 bases. The sequence was obtained from a human donor in good health (CMV status not recorded). Some clones in this sample may be carry-over from other donors' samples. This material consisted of CD8+ T cells from cultured PBMCs, taken from culture after CMV antigen stimulation. CDR3 protein: CASSLPGGGTGEAFF. Written as DNA, the CDR3 is TGTGCCAGCAGTTTGCCGGGGGGGGGGACAGGGGAAGCTTTCTTT.